This T cell receptor beta chain was documented in a study of Ad26.COV2.S vaccination and SARS-CoV-2 variants. The overall study: Dosing was one shot or two shots 56 days apart. Study-wide findings and caveats: With respect to non-spike TCR breadth, vaccine and placebo recipients were similar.

In regard to this clone: The antigen remains unidentified.

The data were produced by immunoSEQ multiplex PCR, yet TCRdb's version contains in-frame clones alone and is incomplete. The sample records about 350,000 clones, around 83% being singletons. Germline V gene sequence: CDR1 MNHEY, CDR2 SMNVEV (reference sequence). This CDR3 has 16 residues. V was cut by 0 bases and J by 5 bases, with 11 bases left in between. Treatment: 15 to 20 received Ad26.COV2.S at low or high dose, single or two shots; roughly five received placebo; per-sample allocation not given. Specimens were obtained on day 63 following the first vaccine or placebo injection. Sequenced here: peripheral blood, sampled in a trial of Ad26.COV2.S vaccine versus placebo. The sequence was collected from a person between 18 and 65 years old who received the Ad26.COV2.S COVID-19 vaccine or a placebo. The chain has TRBV27 and TRBJ1-6; D not certain. In nucleotides, the CDR3 is TGTGCCAGCAGTTTATCGTATGGGAGAAATAATTCACCCCTCCACTTT. It codes for CASSLSYGRNNSPLHF.